The 16 T cell receptor beta chains reported below all come from one sample, sequenced in a study of vaccination and CD4 T cells after COVID-19. With the Oncomine TCR Beta short-read assay, DNA from cultured CD4+ T cells was sequenced. TCRdb recomputed calls from the PCR reads with MiXCR, one row per CDR3 protein. The sample has about 16,000 distinct CDR3 sequences, about a third seen once. Stated treatment: approximately 9-day PBMC culture with coronavirus spike peptide pools or control peptides (ViraFEST assay). Antigen specificity for these receptors is unknown. Sequenced material: CD4+ T cells from blood, cultured in vitro, taken before SARS-CoV-2 vaccination. The receptors shown here come from a human donor who received a COVID-19 vaccine.

J is TRBJ2-7 and V is TRBV6-5, with TRBD1 as a possible D gene (6 bases). This CDR3 has 15 amino acids. V was trimmed by 4 bases and J by 3 bases, leaving 16 bases between them. The germline CDR1 and CDR2 sequences are MNHEY and SVGAGI. Here the CDR3 reads CASSLQGWLNYEQYF. The CDR3 region has the DNA TGTGCCAGCAGTTTACAGGGTTGGCTCAACTACGAGCAGTACTTC.

This clonotype was recorded a few times. This chain links TRBV19 with TRBJ1-1; weak D call: TRBD1 (5 bases). The CDR3 has 15 amino acids. Germline CDR1 is LNHDA and CDR2 is SQIVND (reference sequence). Trimming took 4 bases from V and 3 from J, leaving 15 bases between them. The CDR3 coding sequence is TGTGCCAGTAGTAAGAGGGGACTCACATACACTGAAGCTTTCTTT. Amino acids: CASSKRGLTYTEAFF. Drawing the rest from reference TRBV19 and TRBJ1-1, the complete variable domain is DGGITQSPKYLFRKEGQNVTLSCEQNLNHDAMYWYRQDPGQGLRLIYYSQIVNDFQKGDIAEGYSVSREKKESFPLTVTSAQKNPTAFYLCASSKRGLTYTEAFFGQGTRLTVV.

This clonotype appeared a few times. The gene calls are TRBV10-3 and TRBJ2-2; TRBD2 aligns across 10 bases. With 6 bases clipped from V and 2 bases from J, the junction kept 12 bases outside the gene matches. The germline V gene has CDR1 ENHRY and CDR2 SYGVKD. This CDR3 comprises 18 residues. The CDR3 DNA reads as TGTGCCATCAGCAAGGGAGTAGCGGGGGGCTTTAACACCGGGGAGCTGTTTTTT. Protein sequence: CAISKGVAGGFNTGELFF.

The chain combines TRBV20-1 with TRBJ1-1; D is ambiguous. The CDR3 has 13 residues. The germline V and J ends were trimmed by 3 bases and 6 bases, with 14 bases remaining between them. Germline V CDR1 and CDR2: DFQATT, SNEGSKA (reference sequence). The CDR3 nucleotides read TGCAGTGCTAGGTACCGCCTTACCCCTGAAGCTTTCTTT. Protein product: CSARYRLTPEAFF.

There are a few counts of this clonotype. The CDR3 is CASSLATETQYF. CDR3 nucleotides: TGTGCCAGCAGCTTGGCCACGGAGACCCAGTACTTC. The chain carries TRBV5-5 and TRBJ2-5; D is uncertain. Germline V lookup: CDR1 SGHKS, CDR2 YYEKEE (reference sequence). Trimming left V 0 bases short and J 5 bases short, with 5 bases between. The CDR3 is made up of 12 amino acids.

This clonotype occurred a few times. The V call is TRBV5-1, the J call TRBJ2-3; the match to TRBD2 covers 9 bases. With 0 bases clipped from V and 3 bases from J, the junction kept 5 bases outside the gene matches. CDR3 length equals 16 residues. Germline CDR1 reads SGHRS; CDR2 reads YFSETQ. The DNA for the CDR3 is TGCGCCAGCAGCTTGGATGGTAGCGGGGGAACAGATACGCAGTATTTT. It yields the protein CASSLDGSGGTDTQYF.

Details on this clonotype: Sequence at one end of the junction differs from germline and may be a read error. The chain links TRBV7-2 to TRBJ1-6; D gene unclear. Germline CDR1 is SGHTA and CDR2 is FQGNSA. The CDR3 runs to 13 residues. The DNA of the CDR3 is TGTGCCAGCACCTTAAGGGAAACTACACCCCTCCACTTT. It translates to CASTLRETTPLHF.

This clonotype was counted only a few times. The gene calls are TRBV7-8 and TRBJ1-5; TRBD1 aligns across 10 bases. The CDR3 spans 18 residues. J lost 3 bases, V lost 1 base, and 9 bases had no gene match. CDR1 is SGHVS and CDR2 is FQNEAQ in the germline V gene. The DNA of the CDR3 is TGTGCCAGCAGCTTAGACCCAGGGACAGGGGCGAACAATCAGCCCCAGCATTTT. Its translation is CASSLDPGTGANNQPQHF.

As regards this clonotype: The germline gene is not matched at one end of the junction; a read error may be the cause. The V and J genes are TRBV2 and TRBJ1-3; D gene ambiguous. The CDR3 has 14 residues. CDR1 is SNHLY, CDR2 FYNNEI, per germline. In DNA, the CDR3 is TGTGCCAGCAGTGAACAGCTCCCTGGGAACACCATATATTTT. Its protein product is CASSEQLPGNTIYF. Using reference TRBV2 and TRBJ1-3 for the parts outside the CDR3, the full variable domain is EPEVTQTPSHQVTQMGQEVILRCVPISNHLYFYWYRQILGQKVEFLVSFYNNEISEKSEIFDDQFSVERPDGSNFTLKIRSTKLEDSAMYFCASSEQLPGNTIYFGEGSWLTVV.

V is TRBV2 and J is TRBJ1-2; TRBD1 agrees at 10 bases. The CDR3 length is 14 residues. V lost 6 bases, J lost 8 bases, and 9 bases stayed unmatched. Germline V gene data show CDR1 as SNHLY and CDR2 as FYNNEI. The CDR3 reads CASSIRDRGRGYTF. CDR3 sequence (DNA): TGTGCCAGCAGCATCCGGGACAGGGGACGGGGCTACACCTTC.

V is TRBV19 and J is TRBJ1-5; TRBD1 agrees at 9 bases. The CDR3 runs 16 residues. CDR1 is LNHDA, CDR2 SQIVND, per germline (reference sequence). The V segment lost 5 bases and the J segment 1 base; nucleotides outside the gene matches: 6. Here the CDR3 DNA reads TGTGCCAGTAGTCCCCATACAGGGGGCAGCAATCAGCCCCAGCATTTT. This gives the protein CASSPHTGGSNQPQHF.

The rearrangement uses TRBV7-2 and TRBJ1-1, with 7 bases fitting TRBD1. The CDR3 extends over 13 amino acids. The J segment lost 5 bases and the V segment lost 6 bases, leaving 6 bases of the junction unmatched. CDR1 SGHTA and CDR2 FQGNSA come from the germline V gene. The CDR3, as DNA: TGTGCCAGCAGTATCACAGGGGTTACTGAAGCTTTCTTT. Protein sequence: CASSITGVTEAFF. Based on the CDR3 plus reference TRBV7-2 and TRBJ1-1, the full variable domain is GAGVSQSPSNKVTEKGKDVELRCDPISGHTALYWYRQSLGQGLEFLIYFQGNSAPDKSGLPSDRFSAERTGGSVSTLTIQRTQQEDSAVYLCASSITGVTEAFFGQGTRLTVV.

The V call is TRBV5-1, the J call TRBJ1-5; a possible D gene is TRBD1 (6 bases). Germline-derived CDR1 and CDR2 are SGHRS and YFSETQ. V lost 0 bases and J 5 bases, leaving 12 bases between the germline ends. The CDR3 spans 15 residues. The CDR3 protein is CASSLESGEDQPQHF. CDR3 nucleotides: TGCGCCAGCAGCTTGGAGTCAGGGGAGGATCAGCCCCAGCATTTT.

V gene TRBV19 combines with J gene TRBJ1-6; D call uncertain. Trimming shortened V by 6 bases and J by 0 bases, and 15 bases separated the two germline ends. Germline-derived CDR1 and CDR2 are LNHDA and SQIVND (reference sequence). There are 17 residues in the CDR3. DNA of the CDR3: TGTGCCAGTAGGCTGGACGCACGGAGCTCCTATAATTCACCCCTCCACTTT. Its protein is CASRLDARSSYNSPLHF.

This rearrangement joins TRBV29-1 to TRBJ1-2; D is ambiguous. V gave up 0 bases and J gave up 0 bases, with 20 bases separating them. The CDR3 sequence is 18 residues long. The V gene's germline CDR1 is SQVTM and CDR2 ANQGSEA. CDR3 protein: CSVEDLTSTRGANYGYTF. The CDR3 DNA follows: TGCAGCGTTGAAGATCTTACATCTACACGGGGTGCTAACTATGGCTACACCTTC.

The chain combines TRBV2 with TRBJ2-3, with TRBD2 matching 10 bases. After removal of 7 bases from V and 3 bases from J, the junction contained 7 bases not matched to a gene. The CDR3 spans 15 residues. Germline V lookup: CDR1 SNHLY, CDR2 FYNNEI. The CDR3 DNA is TGTGCCAGCACTCAAGCGGGGGGGCGGACAGATACGCAGTATTTT. This gives the protein CASTQAGGRTDTQYF.